A single sample is the source of the 5 T cell receptor beta chains below, sequenced in a study of cytomegalovirus exposure and HLA in healthy donors. 13 Jbeta primers and 60 Vbeta primers were used for the PCR. Measured with immunoSEQ multiplex PCR; TCRdb has only the in-frame clones, and not every one. The sample holds about 69,000 clones, 65% to 70% seen once. The sequencing sample was made of PBMCs. The receptors here all came from a woman aged 30 to 39 in good health and CMV-seronegative.

The chain uses TRBV2 and TRBJ1-6, with D hard to call. This CDR3 contains 17 residues. Per germline, CDR1 SNHLY and CDR2 FYNNEI. V shed 0 bases and J shed 2 bases, with 11 bases lying between them. As DNA, the CDR3 is TGTGCCAGCAGTGAAGCGCCCGACAACCCCTATAATTCACCCCTCCACTTT. This gives the protein CASSEAPDNPYNSPLHF.

J is TRBJ2-2 and V is TRBV6-5; 7 positions match TRBD1. CDR1 and CDR2 from the germline V gene are MNHEY and SVGAGI. CDR3 size: 16 residues. V gave up 0 bases and J gave up 6 bases; unmatched junction bases: 7. The CDR3 region is CASSYSMGQMAGELFF. CDR3 nucleotide sequence: TGTGCCAGCAGTTACTCGATGGGACAGATGGCCGGGGAGCTGTTTTTT.

This clone was observed a few times. The CDR3, as DNA: TGCGCCAGCAGTCGGACTAGCGGGGGGGGCACAGATACGCAGTATTTT. This translates into CASSRTSGGGTDTQYF. The chain is built from TRBV10-1 and TRBJ2-3, with 15 bases matching TRBD2. Germline CDR1 WNHNN, CDR2 SYGVQD (reference sequence). The CDR3 totals 16 residues. Trimming took 5 bases from V and 1 from J; bases not matched to a gene: 1.

This chain joins TRBV7-3 and TRBJ1-6; 9 bases are shared with TRBD1. The ends lost 5 bases at V and 8 bases at J; junction bases unmatched: 4. The length of the CDR3 is 14 residues. The germline V gene has CDR1 SGHTA and CDR2 FQGTGA. CDR3 DNA sequence: TGTGCCAGCAGCCACAGGGGGCGGGATTCACCCCTCCACTTT. The encoded protein is CASSHRGRDSPLHF.

This clone was picked up a small number of times. CDR3: CASSLGGQGRNSPLHF. DNA of the CDR3: TGTGCCAGCAGCCTCGGGGGACAGGGACGGAATTCACCCCTCCACTTT. J is TRBJ1-6 and V is TRBV14, with 9 bases matching TRBD1. The ends lost 4 bases at V and 7 bases at J; junction bases unmatched: 8. The CDR3 sequence is 16 residues long. Germline-derived CDR1 and CDR2 are SGHDN and FVKESK. Full variable domain (missing parts from reference TRBV14 and TRBJ1-6): EAGVTQFPSHSVIEKGQTVTLRCDPISGHDNLYWYRRVMGKEIKFLLHFVKESKQDESGMPNNRFLAERTGGTYSTLKVQPAELEDSGVYFCASSLGGQGRNSPLHFGNGTRLTVT.